This T cell receptor (beta chain) was obtained from a study of blood T cell repertoires in COVID-19. Whole-study context: The study drew acute and convalescent COVID-19 samples from the United States, Italy and Spain.

CDR1 and CDR2 (germline): SGHRS, YFSETQ. This CDR3 is 14 amino acids long. V lost 7 bases, J lost 2 bases, and 6 bases stayed unmatched. Original handling: Nucleated cell number was recorded as an estimate derived from reference gene primer amplification. Sequencing was performed with immunoSEQ multiplex PCR; in TCRdb, only in-frame clones are kept and a portion is missing. V and J calls and clone size come straight from that table; D and trimming were deduced from the DNA. The profile shows around 150,000 clones, under 85% of them singletons. This chain joins TRBV5-1 and TRBJ1-3; 7 bases are shared with TRBD1. Sequencing was performed on peripheral blood. The TCR comes from a man aged 50 to 60 with active or convalescent COVID-19. Here the CDR3 reads CASRLTGTGNTIYF. DNA for the CDR3: TGCGCCAGCCGCCTGACAGGGACTGGAAACACCATATATTTT.